This T cell receptor beta chain was captured in a study of T-cell memory formation after mild COVID-19. TCRdb reprocessed the 5' RACE reads with MiXCR, giving one entry per CDR3 protein. The sample comprises hundreds of thousands of distinct CDR3 sequences, about 20% of which are singletons, and about 12% rests with the top ten. CDR3 length: 17 amino acids. V lost 1 base and J lost 7, with 17 bases in between. The source is an adult woman who had mild COVID-19 (a few samples of this study predate the infection). Cell type and time point are not known. The chain recombines TRBV12-3 or TRBV12-4 with TRBJ1-6; unclear D gene. Sequenced input: PBMCs or a T cell subset sorted from them (not recorded which). DNA for the CDR3: TGTGCCAGCAGTTTAGGTAGGCCAGGCGGCCTAAATTCACCCCTCCACTTT. The encoded protein is CASSLGRPGGLNSPLHF.